Shown below are 31 T cell receptor beta chains from a single sample sequenced in a study of response to subunit inactivated influenza vaccine. TCRdb reanalysed the RT-PCR reads using MiXCR and keeps one entry per CDR3 protein. The repertoire holds under 950,000 distinct CDR3 sequences, approximately 21% seen once, with about 9.4% in the top ten. The sequencing here drew on PBMCs from blood, taken roughly 5 days after vaccination. All receptors derive from a man between 45 and 60 years old who received an inactivated influenza vaccine.

The chain is built from TRBV7-2 and TRBJ2-1; TRBD1 might be the D (6 bases). V dropped 5 bases and J dropped 6 bases, with 11 bases sitting between them. CDR1 is SGHTA, CDR2 FQGNSA, per germline. CDR3 size: 13 residues. The CDR3 DNA reads as TGTGCCAGCAGCCCGCAGGGGTTCAATGAGCAGTTCTTC. As protein: CASSPQGFNEQFF. Full variable domain (rest looked up from reference TRBV7-2 and TRBJ2-1): GAGVSQSPSNKVTEKGKDVELRCDPISGHTALYWYRQSLGQGLEFLIYFQGNSAPDKSGLPSDRFSAERTGGSVSTLTIQRTQQEDSAVYLCASSPQGFNEQFFGPGTRLTVL.

This clonotype was recorded a few times. This chain links TRBV7-2 with TRBJ2-1, with 7 nucleotides matching TRBD2. This CDR3 is built from 15 residues. Germline V lookup: CDR1 SGHTA, CDR2 FQGNSA. V shed 5 bases, J shed 12 bases, and the junction held 16 bases outside the gene matches. The CDR3 loop is CASSPAGRERMRQFF. The CDR3, as DNA: TGTGCCAGCAGCCCAGCGGGGCGGGAGAGGATGCGGCAGTTCTTC. Full variable domain (remainder filled in from reference TRBV7-2 and TRBJ2-1): GAGVSQSPSNKVTEKGKDVELRCDPISGHTALYWYRQSLGQGLEFLIYFQGNSAPDKSGLPSDRFSAERTGGSVSTLTIQRTQQEDSAVYLCASSPAGRERMRQFFGPGTRLTVL.

A few counts support this clonotype. The chain employs TRBV7-9 and TRBJ2-1, with 9 nucleotides matching TRBD2. This CDR3 spans 17 amino acids. Trimming at V came to 3 bases and at J to 6 bases, leaving 12 bases not matched to a gene. CDR1 SEHNR and CDR2 FQNEAQ come from the germline V gene (reference sequence). This chain's CDR3 is CASSLGWVAGAINEQFF. DNA for the CDR3: TGTGCCAGCAGCTTGGGCTGGGTAGCGGGAGCCATCAATGAGCAGTTCTTC. The full variable domain, with the rest looked up from reference TRBV7-9 and TRBJ2-1, is DTGVSQNPRHKITKRGQNVTFRCDPISEHNRLYWYRQTLGQGPEFLTYFQNEAQLEKSRLLSDRFSAERPKGSFSTLEIQRTEQGDSAMYLCASSLGWVAGAINEQFFGPGTRLTVL.

This clonotype has a count of ten or more. V usage is TRBV10-3 and J usage is TRBJ2-3; the D gene is possibly TRBD2 (7 bases). The V end lost 7 bases, the J end lost 6 bases, and 17 bases lay between the germline ends. The CDR3 is made up of 14 amino acids. Germline lookup yields CDR1 ENHRY and CDR2 SYGVKD. As DNA, the CDR3 is TGTGCCATCAAGGGCGGGGGCCCCCAGGATACGCAGTATTTT. It translates to CAIKGGGPQDTQYF.

The V gene is TRBV27, the J gene TRBJ2-2; weak D call: TRBD1 (5 bases). V was shortened by 0 bases and J by 0 bases, with 14 bases between the two germline ends. The CDR3 runs to 18 residues. The germline gives CDR1 MNHEY, CDR2 SMNVEV (reference sequence). CDR3: CASSLSARAYSNTGELFF. The CDR3 DNA follows: TGTGCCAGCAGTTTATCGGCCAGGGCCTACTCGAACACCGGGGAGCTGTTTTTT.

The gene calls are TRBV20-1 and TRBJ1-1; 9 bases align to TRBD1. This CDR3 contains 15 residues. Germline loops: CDR1 DFQATT, CDR2 SNEGSKA (reference sequence). Trimming took 3 bases from V and 6 from J; bases not matched to a gene: 11. This CDR3 reads CSASRPPGQGPEAFF. The CDR3 nucleotides are TGCAGTGCTAGCCGACCCCCGGGACAGGGTCCTGAAGCTTTCTTT.

The chain couples TRBV7-9 to TRBJ1-4, with D hard to call. The germline V and J ends were trimmed by 2 bases and 0 bases, with 13 bases remaining between them. The germline CDR1 and CDR2 sequences are SEHNR and FQNEAQ (reference sequence). The CDR3 covers 17 residues. CDR3: CASSLIPSLATNEKLFF. As DNA, the CDR3 is TGTGCCAGCAGCTTAATCCCATCTCTGGCAACTAATGAAAAACTGTTTTTT.

This clonotype was seen many times. J is TRBJ2-1 and V is TRBV5-1; D remains ambiguous. CDR1 and CDR2 (germline): SGHRS, YFSETQ. Trimming cost V 1 base and J 6 bases, with 8 bases left between them. CDR3 size: 13 residues. CDR3 amino acids: CASSLTSSNEQFF. The DNA for the CDR3 is TGCGCCAGCAGCTTGACATCGAGCAATGAGCAGTTCTTC.

This clonotype was observed at least ten times. The chain carries TRBV5-6 and TRBJ1-2, with a tentative D call TRBD1 (6 bases). Germline V gives CDR1 SGHDT, CDR2 YYEEEE. The CDR3 runs to 13 residues. V was clipped by 2 bases and J by 3 bases, with 8 bases between them. The CDR3 here is CASSLQGYYGYTF. In DNA form, the CDR3 reads TGTGCCAGCAGCTTACAGGGCTACTATGGCTACACCTTC.

V usage is TRBV12-3 or TRBV12-4 and J usage is TRBJ2-1, with TRBD2 matching 8 bases. Trimming at V came to 2 bases and at J to 4 bases, leaving 7 bases not matched to a gene. This CDR3 has 16 amino acids. The CDR3 sequence: CASSLYGGGSYNEQFF. The CDR3, as DNA: TGTGCCAGCAGTTTATATGGCGGGGGGTCTTACAATGAGCAGTTCTTC.

This clonotype has a count of ten or more. V usage is TRBV7-9 and J usage is TRBJ2-3, with TRBD2 identical over 8 bases. The CDR3 is 14 residues long. Trimming at V came to 11 bases and at J to 4 bases, leaving 11 bases not matched to a gene. CDR1 and CDR2 (germline): SEHNR, FQNEAQ (reference sequence). The DNA of the CDR3 is TGTGCCTCCTCCGTCGGGGGGGCATCAGATACGCAGTATTTT. Protein: CASSVGGASDTQYF. The variable domain in full, with the rest retrieved from reference TRBV7-9 and TRBJ2-3, is DTGVSQNPRHKITKRGQNVTFRCDPISEHNRLYWYRQTLGQGPEFLTYFQNEAQLEKSRLLSDRFSAERPKGSFSTLEIQRTEQGDSAMYLCASSVGGASDTQYFGPGTRLTVL.

This clonotype occurred a few times. The rearrangement links TRBV5-1 to TRBJ1-5; D uncertain. The germline gives CDR1 SGHRS, CDR2 YFSETQ. V lost 0 bases and J lost 1, with 8 bases in between. The CDR3 is 15 residues long. In nucleotides, the CDR3 is TGCGCCAGCAGCTTGGACAATAACAGCAATCAGCCCCAGCATTTT. Translating it yields CASSLDNNSNQPQHF.

The DNA of the CDR3 is TGCAGCGTTCAGGGGCTCCCATCCGAGCAGTACTTC. Its translation: CSVQGLPSEQYF. The chain carries TRBV29-1 and TRBJ2-7; the D gene is possibly TRBD1 (6 bases). Germline V gives CDR1 SQVTM, CDR2 ANQGSEA. The CDR3 covers 12 residues. Trimming stripped 5 bases from V and 6 bases from J, with 14 bases between.

V is TRBV4-3 and J is TRBJ1-2; D unclear. V was pared by 0 bases and J by 0 bases, with 8 bases between. In germline, CDR1 is LGHNA, CDR2 YSLEER. There are 15 residues in the CDR3. The CDR3 DNA is TGCGCCAGCAGCCAAGAATCCCACCCTAACTATGGCTACACCTTC. This codes for CASSQESHPNYGYTF.

This chain joins TRBV27 and TRBJ2-7; D possibly corresponds to TRBD1 (6 bases). The V and J ends lost 6 bases and 4 bases respectively, with 13 bases between them. Germline loops: CDR1 MNHEY, CDR2 SMNVEV (reference sequence). This CDR3 has 13 amino acids. This CDR3 is CASSTDSNYEQYF. For the CDR3, the DNA is TGTGCCAGCAGCACGGACAGTAATTACGAGCAGTACTTC.

This clonotype has more than one count but fewer than ten. The chain is built from TRBV7-9 and TRBJ2-4, with D possibly TRBD2 on 5 matching bases. Germline V CDR1 and CDR2: SEHNR, FQNEAQ (reference sequence). Trimming cost V 4 bases and J 3 bases, with 16 bases left between them. This CDR3 spans 16 amino acids. CDR3 protein: CASSSGFRVDKNIQYF. Written as DNA, the CDR3 is TGTGCCAGCAGCTCGGGATTTAGGGTCGACAAAAACATTCAGTACTTC.

This clonotype was observed a handful of times. The gene calls are TRBV5-1 and TRBJ1-1; 12 nucleotides align to TRBD1. V shed 4 bases and J 5 bases; nucleotides not matched to a gene: 6. Germline V CDR1 and CDR2: SGHRS, YFSETQ. The CDR3 contains 15 residues. The chain's CDR3 is CASSGGTGGVTEAFF. CDR3 nucleotides: TGCGCCAGCAGCGGCGGGACAGGGGGCGTAACTGAAGCTTTCTTT.

The rearrangement links TRBV4-3 to TRBJ2-1, with D tentatively TRBD1 or TRBD2 (5 bases each). V was clipped by 5 bases and J by 6 bases, with 23 bases between them. CDR3 length: 17 amino acids. Looked up from germline, CDR1 is LGHNA and CDR2 is YSLEER. The CDR3 here is CASSAHGAPGSPNEQFF. CDR3 bases: TGCGCCAGCAGCGCCCACGGGGCGCCTGGATCCCCCAATGAGCAGTTCTTC.

This clonotype was observed a few times. V usage is TRBV14 and J usage is TRBJ2-7; TRBD1 aligns across 9 bases. CDR1 and CDR2 (germline): SGHDN, FVKESK. V gave up 2 bases and J gave up 6 bases; unmatched junction bases: 14. This CDR3 is 17 amino acids long. CDR3 coding DNA: TGTGCCAGCAGCCAATTCGGGACAGGGACGGTGAGGGGCGAGCAGTACTTC. The encoded protein is CASSQFGTGTVRGEQYF. Full variable domain (rest looked up from reference TRBV14 and TRBJ2-7): EAGVTQFPSHSVIEKGQTVTLRCDPISGHDNLYWYRRVMGKEIKFLLHFVKESKQDESGMPNNRFLAERTGGTYSTLKVQPAELEDSGVYFCASSQFGTGTVRGEQYFGPGTRLTVT.

The table lists this clonotype with many counts. CDR3 sequence reads: CASSSPRDRDDEQYF. The CDR3 DNA reads as TGTGCCAGCAGCTCGCCCCGGGACAGGGATGACGAGCAGTACTTC. The V gene is TRBV7-8, the J gene TRBJ2-7; 9 positions match TRBD1. CDR1 is SGHVS, CDR2 FQNEAQ, per germline. V was pared by 4 bases and J by 5 bases, with 9 bases of the junction left unmatched. The CDR3 consists of 15 residues.

This clonotype was counted a few times. The chain has TRBV10-3 and TRBJ2-5; D not certain. The CDR3 loop spans 15 amino acids. Per the germline V gene, CDR1 is ENHRY and CDR2 is SYGVKD. Trimming cost V 4 bases and J 2 bases, with 14 bases left between them. CDR3 amino acids: CAISGVSDEQETQYF. The CDR3 region has the DNA TGTGCCATCAGTGGGGTGTCGGACGAACAAGAGACCCAGTACTTC.

This clonotype was detected a few times. The chain carries TRBV4-1 and TRBJ2-1; D might be TRBD1 or TRBD2, each matching 7 bases. Trimming took 4 bases from V and 6 from J, leaving 13 bases between them. The CDR3 extends over 14 amino acids. Per the germline V gene, CDR1 is MGHRA and CDR2 is YSYEKL. Written as DNA, the CDR3 is TGCGCCAGCAGCCGAGCGGGACAGCTCAATGAGCAGTTCTTC. Translating it yields CASSRAGQLNEQFF.

This clonotype came up a few times. J is TRBJ2-4 and V is TRBV7-9; tentatively, D is TRBD1 (6 bases). Germline loops: CDR1 SEHNR, CDR2 FQNEAQ (reference sequence). The CDR3 runs 14 residues. V lost 5 bases to trimming and J lost 3 bases, with 11 bases between them. Here the CDR3 reads CASSPRDNKNIQYF. In nucleotides, the CDR3 is TGTGCCAGCAGCCCAAGGGACAACAAAAACATTCAGTACTTC.

V gene TRBV7-2 combines with J gene TRBJ2-1; D call uncertain. Per the germline V gene, CDR1 is SGHTA and CDR2 is FQGNSA. This CDR3 has 13 amino acids. V lost 5 bases to trimming and J lost 7 bases, with 12 bases between them. The CDR3 loop is CASSRGVENEQFF. The DNA of the CDR3 is TGTGCCAGCAGCCGTGGGGTTGAGAATGAGCAGTTCTTC.

The V and J genes are TRBV9 and TRBJ2-6; 7 positions agree with TRBD2. The germline CDR1 and CDR2 sequences are SGDLS and YYNGEE. With 3 bases clipped from V and 4 bases from J, the junction kept 7 bases outside the gene matches. The length of the CDR3 is 16 residues. The CDR3: CASSARAGVGANVLTF. Written as DNA, the CDR3 is TGTGCCAGCAGCGCCCGCGCGGGAGTGGGGGCCAACGTCCTGACTTTC.

This clonotype was counted a few times. The chain combines TRBV24-1 with TRBJ2-1, with 12 positions matching TRBD2. After removal of 5 bases from V and 14 bases from J, the junction contained 12 bases not matched to a gene. In germline, CDR1 is KGHDR, CDR2 SFDVKD. The CDR3 runs to 15 residues. This CDR3 is CATSGLTSGRTEKFF. CDR3 bases: TGTGCCACCAGTGGTCTAACTAGCGGGAGGACCGAGAAGTTCTTC.

The sample holds a few counts of this clonotype. The rearrangement links TRBV5-6 to TRBJ2-5; 7 bases map to TRBD1. The CDR3 length is 14 residues. Germline values: CDR1 SGHDT, CDR2 YYEEEE. The V and J ends lost 4 bases and 1 base, in that order; junction bases with no gene match: 4. The CDR3 region has the DNA TGTGCCAGCAGCGCCGGGACAGTCCAAGAGACCCAGTACTTC. Translating it yields CASSAGTVQETQYF.

V usage is TRBV28 and J usage is TRBJ2-1, with TRBD2 matching over 9 bases. CDR3 length equals 16 residues. CDR1 is MDHEN, CDR2 SYDVKM, per germline. V was pared by 3 bases and J by 6 bases, with 9 bases of the junction left unmatched. CDR3 region: CASSFGAGGPSNEQFF. CDR3 DNA: TGTGCCAGCAGTTTTGGGGCGGGAGGGCCCTCCAATGAGCAGTTCTTC.

The rearrangement links TRBV14 to TRBJ2-1, with 7 positions matching TRBD2. The V gene end was trimmed by 4 bases and the J gene end by 12 bases; junction bases not matched to a gene: 21. The CDR3 has 17 amino acids. CDR1 is SGHDN and CDR2 is FVKESK in the germline V gene. This chain's CDR3 is CASSPKLSGRESVRQFF. The CDR3, as DNA: TGTGCCAGCAGCCCCAAACTATCTGGGCGGGAGTCGGTGAGGCAGTTCTTC. The full variable domain, rest sourced from reference TRBV14 and TRBJ2-1, is EAGVTQFPSHSVIEKGQTVTLRCDPISGHDNLYWYRRVMGKEIKFLLHFVKESKQDESGMPNNRFLAERTGGTYSTLKVQPAELEDSGVYFCASSPKLSGRESVRQFFGPGTRLTVL.

The chain joins TRBV4-1 to TRBJ2-1; a weak D match, TRBD2 (6 bases). Trimming shortened V by 4 bases and J by 9 bases, and 19 bases separated the two germline ends. The CDR3 is made up of 15 amino acids. Germline V CDR1 and CDR2: MGHRA, YSYEKL. CDR3 amino acids: CASSPQVAGGLEQFF. The CDR3 nucleotides are TGCGCCAGCAGCCCTCAAGTAGCCGGAGGGCTTGAGCAGTTCTTC.

The gene calls are TRBV12-3 or TRBV12-4 and TRBJ2-5, with 8 positions matching TRBD2. Trimming at V came to 4 bases and at J to 2 bases, leaving 9 bases not matched to a gene. This CDR3 contains 16 residues. The CDR3 is CASSSPGVAGQETQYF. CDR3 DNA: TGTGCCAGCAGTTCCCCCGGGGTAGCGGGGCAAGAGACCCAGTACTTC.